A selection of T cell receptor beta chains follows, all from one sample in a study of read filtering for tumor transcriptome and immune sequencing. TCRdb reprocessed the reads with MiXCR, giving one entry per CDR3 protein. Of roughly 130,000 distinct CDR3 sequences in the sample, 10% to 15% were seen once. The sample consisted of a population of CD138-negative cells sorted from bone marrow. These receptors were obtained from a donor at least 40 years old with multiple myeloma. Each CDR3 is given without its conserved first and last residue.

TRBV9 | 13 | ASSVETVPTGELF
TRBV28 | 10 | ASGLPNYGYT
TRBV12-3/TRBV12-4 | 14 | ASSPSLAGGRGEQF
TRBV7-9 | 12 | ASSFSTGNTEAF
TRBV29-1 | 12 | SVGPGPAITEAF
TRBV4-2 | 15 | ASSQNSLSGGRDEQF
TRBV21-1 | 9 | ASSKVDEQF
TRBV12-3/TRBV12-4 | 13 | ASSLGSLPSEKLF
TRBV2 | 14 | ASSEGRRGGFTEAF
TRBV12-3/TRBV12-4 | 13 | ASSAGTTMYNEQF
TRBV27 | 15 | ASRNQLAGGPYGELF
TRBV7-2 | 12 | ASSLTGDNTEAF
TRBV6-4 | 13 | ASKPSGGITDTQY
TRBV11-2 | 12 | ASSASGQTYEQY
TRBV5-1 | 16 | ASSLTVGLAGATDTQY
TRBV29-1 | 12 | SVEDPGTKNIQY
TRBV20-1 | 11 | SATLAGGNIQY
TRBV12-3/TRBV12-4 | 10 | ASSLEVDEQF
TRBV20-1 | 13 | SAKGGLAGVNEQY
TRBV6-5 | 11 | ASRREASQPQH
TRBV2 | 13 | ASSQDRGPYNEQF
TRBV7-9 | 14 | ASSPPAGESTWAQY
TRBV19 | 14 | ASSITGPSNTGELF
TRBV6-5 | 11 | ASSEGAREKLF
TRBV7-9 | 13 | ASSLAGRGNQPQH
TRBV7-2 | 11 | ASSWGPANEQF
TRBV29-1 | 11 | SVVGQGYNEQF
TRBV7-3 | 12 | ASSPAGTLNEQF
TRBV6-1 | 12 | ASQGAGGRQTQY
TRBV6-5 | 14 | ASSYGGGKDNQPQH
TRBV28 | 12 | ASSSDLIDQPQH
TRBV29-1 | 12 | SVESDRTRDTQY
TRBV10-3 | 12 | AGGTLDSTGELF
TRBV20-1 | 13 | SAITAGTADYGYT
TRBV5-1 | 11 | ASSYGALDEQF
TRBV29-1 | 11 | SVVTTSTDTQY
TRBV6-5 | 17 | ASSSGTSGRAKLEETQY